Presented here are 20 T cell receptor beta chains from one specimen sequenced in a study of shared clonotypes between healthy human individuals. Profiling relied on immunoSEQ multiplex PCR, and the TCRdb table lists in-frame clones only, not all of them. The profile covers 550,000 to 750,000 clones, with roughly 95% appearing a single time and 0.1% to 0.11% taken by the ten largest. CD45RO-negative CD8 cells positively selected for CCR7 made up the naive population, which excluded terminally differentiated effector memory CD45RA+ cells. The sample was naive CD8+ T cells sorted from blood. The receptors shown here come from a woman in her twenties or thirties in good health.

As to this clone: Other DNA sequences in this specimen translate into the identical CDR3. CDR3 bases: TGTGCCAGTAGTCCAGGACCGTACAATGAGCAGTTCTTC. Protein: CASSPGPYNEQFF. This chain joins TRBV19 and TRBJ2-1; D is uncertain. The germline V gene has CDR1 LNHDA and CDR2 SQIVND (reference sequence). V was trimmed by 5 bases and J by 4 bases, leaving 9 bases between them. This CDR3 has 13 amino acids.

The J gene is TRBJ2-5, the V gene TRBV7-8; no reliable D call. CDR3 length: 13 residues. Germline values: CDR1 SGHVS, CDR2 FQNEAQ. Trimming left V 4 bases short and J 5 bases short, with 11 bases between. CDR3 sequence (DNA): TGTGCCAGCAGCTCCCCCCCCGGGGAGACCCAGTACTTC. This sequence encodes CASSSPPGETQYF.

The J gene is TRBJ1-1, the V gene TRBV6-5; 10 bases align to TRBD1. J gave up 6 bases and V 2 bases, and 3 bases lay outside the gene matches. The CDR3 sequence is 14 residues long. Germline V gene data show CDR1 as MNHEY and CDR2 as SVGAGI. The CDR3 protein is CASSYRQGAAEAFF. The CDR3 DNA follows: TGTGCCAGCAGTTACAGACAGGGGGCAGCTGAAGCTTTCTTT.

This clone was seen a handful of times. The V and J genes are TRBV18 and TRBJ2-7; no firm D call. The CDR3 loop spans 11 amino acids. Germline values: CDR1 KGHSH, CDR2 LQKENI. V was cut by 6 bases and J by 9 bases, with 12 bases left in between. CDR3 sequence reads: CASSEGFGQYF. CDR3 sequence (DNA): TGTGCCAGCTCCGAAGGCTTCGGGCAGTACTTC.

This clone has only one observation. The chain has TRBV27 and TRBJ2-2; no reliable D call. V lost 5 bases and J 3 bases, leaving 10 bases between the germline ends. The CDR3 has 14 residues. Germline-derived CDR1 and CDR2 are MNHEY and SMNVEV (reference sequence). The DNA for the CDR3 is TGTGCCAGCAGTCCCGACACCGACACCGGGGAGCTGTTTTTT. Protein: CASSPDTDTGELFF.

J is TRBJ1-1 and V is TRBV7-9; possible D gene TRBD1, 6 bases. The V end lost 6 bases, the J end lost 1 base, and 9 bases lay between the germline ends. The V gene's germline CDR1 is SEHNR and CDR2 FQNEAQ (reference sequence). The CDR3 totals 13 residues. DNA of the CDR3: TGTGCCAGCAGGACGGACAGGAACACTGAAGCTTTCTTT. Residues: CASRTDRNTEAFF.

The gene calls are TRBV27 and TRBJ2-1; TRBD2 is a possible D gene (7 bases). Trimming left V 2 bases short and J 9 bases short, with 14 bases between. CDR1 MNHEY and CDR2 SMNVEV come from the germline V gene (reference sequence). This CDR3 contains 14 residues. CDR3 DNA: TGTGCCAGCAGTTTAGGGCGGGGGCGGGTTGAGCAGTTCTTC. The encoded protein is CASSLGRGRVEQFF.

This rearrangement joins TRBV9 to TRBJ2-2; D is ambiguous. Germline values: CDR1 SGDLS, CDR2 YYNGEE. This CDR3 is built from 13 residues. V lost 0 bases and J lost 8, with 8 bases in between. CDR3 region: CASSVVTPGELFF. The CDR3 DNA follows: TGTGCCAGCAGCGTAGTAACTCCTGGGGAGCTGTTTTTT. Complete variable domain (other parts from reference TRBV9 and TRBJ2-2): DSGVTQTPKHLITATGQRVTLRCSPRSGDLSVYWYQQSLDQGLQFLIQYYNGEERAKGNILERFSAQQFPDLHSELNLSSLELGDSALYFCASSVVTPGELFFGEGSRLTVL.

The chain carries TRBV27 and TRBJ1-2; D perhaps matches TRBD1 (6 bases). The CDR3 has 12 residues. Germline CDR1 is MNHEY and CDR2 is SMNVEV (reference sequence). The V end lost 6 bases, the J end lost 8 bases, and 13 bases lay between the germline ends. The CDR3 is CASRMGAQGYTF. The CDR3 DNA sequence: TGTGCCAGCAGGATGGGGGCGCAAGGCTACACCTTC.

V and J are TRBV29-1 and TRBJ2-3; no definite D call. The CDR3 totals 13 residues. V dropped 7 bases and J dropped 1 base, with 12 bases sitting between them. Germline V gene lookup returns CDR1 SQVTM and CDR2 ANQGSEA. CDR3 sequence (DNA): TGCAGCGGCGTGCTCCAACGCACAGATACGCAGTATTTT. Translated: CSGVLQRTDTQYF.

The chain carries TRBV6-5 and TRBJ2-1, with 8 bases matching TRBD2. This CDR3 is 16 amino acids long. Trimming took 2 bases from V and 4 from J; bases not matched to a gene: 7. Germline CDR1 and CDR2: MNHEY and SVGAGI. CDR3 in DNA: TGTGCCAGCAGTTACGCAGCGGGAGAGCATTACAATGAGCAGTTCTTC. It specifies CASSYAAGEHYNEQFF.

Of note for this clone: The sample carries other DNA sequences with the same CDR3. V usage is TRBV4-1 and J usage is TRBJ2-1; 9 nucleotides match TRBD2. From germline, CDR1 is MGHRA and CDR2 YSYEKL. The CDR3 loop spans 16 amino acids. Unmatched junction bases numbered 5, after V lost 1 base and J lost 4 bases. The DNA of the CDR3 is TGCGCCAGCAGCCAAGGCTGGCTAGCGGGGTACAATGAGCAGTTCTTC. This codes for CASSQGWLAGYNEQFF.

CDR3 in DNA: TGTGCCAGTAGCGAAGACGTTCGGGGAGCTGCTGAAGCTTTCTTT. It encodes CASSEDVRGAAEAFF. The chain recombines TRBV19 with TRBJ1-1; no clear D. V lost 6 bases to trimming and J lost 6 bases, with 20 bases between them. Germline V gene lookup returns CDR1 LNHDA and CDR2 SQIVND (reference sequence). The length of the CDR3 is 15 residues.

The V and J genes are TRBV11-2 and TRBJ2-2, with 14 bases that match TRBD2. Germline V gene sequence: CDR1 SGHAT, CDR2 FQNNGV. V was pared by 4 bases and J by 2 bases, with 6 bases of the junction left unmatched. This CDR3 is built from 18 residues. CDR3 amino acids: CASSSEGLAGVNTGELFF. CDR3 bases: TGTGCCAGCAGCTCTGAGGGACTAGCGGGAGTAAACACCGGGGAGCTGTTTTTT.

V and J are TRBV28 and TRBJ1-5, with D perhaps TRBD1 (6 bases). V lost 3 bases, J lost 6 bases, and 12 bases lay in between. The germline gives CDR1 MDHEN, CDR2 SYDVKM. The CDR3 is 14 residues long. The CDR3 nucleotides are TGTGCCAGCAGTTTCTCAGGGGATTTTCAGCCCCAGCATTTT. Its protein product is CASSFSGDFQPQHF.

The V and J genes are TRBV29-1 and TRBJ2-7, with TRBD2 matching 7 bases. V gave up 7 bases and J gave up 5 bases; unmatched junction bases: 11. CDR3 length equals 13 residues. Germline CDR1 SQVTM, CDR2 ANQGSEA. CDR3 region: CSALGGRAHEQYF. CDR3 nucleotides: TGCAGCGCGTTAGGTGGGAGGGCCCACGAGCAGTACTTC.

V is TRBV6-6 and J is TRBJ2-3; D is uncertain. The V gene's germline CDR1 is MNHNY and CDR2 SVGAGI (reference sequence). The CDR3 runs to 14 residues. Between the trimmed V and J ends, which lost 5 bases and 6 bases, there was a span of 15 bases. For the CDR3, the DNA is TGTGCCAGCAGTAAAGAGTCATTAGGGGATACGCAGTATTTT. This translates into CASSKESLGDTQYF.

The J gene is TRBJ2-1, the V gene TRBV4-1, with 12 bases that match TRBD2. The V segment lost 0 bases and the J segment 7 bases; nucleotides outside the gene matches: 10. The CDR3 sequence is 18 residues long. From germline, CDR1 is MGHRA and CDR2 YSYEKL. The CDR3 bases are TGCGCCAGCAGCCAAGAGGGTGGGCTAGCGGGAGGGATAAATGAGCAGTTCTTC. This sequence encodes CASSQEGGLAGGINEQFF.

The J gene is TRBJ1-1, the V gene TRBV27; D gene uncertain. The CDR3 loop spans 14 amino acids. Trimming removed 5 bases from V and 4 bases from J, with 14 bases in between. Germline loops: CDR1 MNHEY, CDR2 SMNVEV (reference sequence). The DNA of the CDR3 is TGTGCCAGCAGTCCGGCGGCGGGTAGCACTGAAGCTTTCTTT. It is translated as CASSPAAGSTEAFF.

This rearrangement joins TRBV19 to TRBJ2-1, with D perhaps given as TRBD1 or TRBD2 (6 bases each). CDR1 LNHDA and CDR2 SQIVND come from the germline V gene (reference sequence). This CDR3 has 13 amino acids. The V end was cut by 4 bases, the J end by 10 bases, with 14 bases between. Written as DNA, the CDR3 is TGTGCCAGTAGTAGGGGAGGTGGGGGCGAGCAGTTCTTC. Protein sequence: CASSRGGGGEQFF.